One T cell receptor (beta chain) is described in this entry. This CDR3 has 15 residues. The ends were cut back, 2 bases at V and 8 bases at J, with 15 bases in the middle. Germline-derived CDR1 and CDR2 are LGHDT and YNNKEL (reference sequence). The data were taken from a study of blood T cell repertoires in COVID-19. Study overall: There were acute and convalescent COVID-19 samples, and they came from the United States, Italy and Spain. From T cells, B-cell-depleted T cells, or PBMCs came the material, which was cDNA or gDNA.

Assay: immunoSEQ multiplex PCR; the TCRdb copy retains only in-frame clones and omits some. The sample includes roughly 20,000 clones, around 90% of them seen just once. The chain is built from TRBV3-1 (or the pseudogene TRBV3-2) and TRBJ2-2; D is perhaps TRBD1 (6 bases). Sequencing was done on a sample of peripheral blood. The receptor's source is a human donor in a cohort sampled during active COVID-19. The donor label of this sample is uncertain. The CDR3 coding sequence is TGTGCCAGCAGCCAATTAATACAGGGTAGGGGGGAGCTGTTTTTT. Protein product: CASSQLIQGRGELFF.